This TCR beta chain was identified in a study of CD8+CD57+ T cells in acquired aplastic anemia. Study outcomes and limitations: Patients and controls turned out to have 25 to 35 CD8+ CDR3 sequences in common.

Sequencing involved patients with CD8+CD57+ cell expansion previously shown by flow cytometry. A severe acquired aplastic anemia diagnosis applied to all patients. At the time of blood sampling, patients had not yet received any therapy. Profiles of TCR beta VDJ and CDR3 were generated from a genomic DNA template. TCRdb ran MiXCR on the reads and lists one entry per CDR3 protein. This sample has 95,000 to 150,000 distinct CDR3 sequences, with under 60% found just once. About this clonotype: Its target is unknown.

This TCR derives from a human donor with aplastic anemia. Sequences were obtained from sorted CD4+, CD8+, or CD8+CD57+ T cells (not recorded which) from PBMCs.

CDR3 region: CATSRGRDETQYF. CDR3 coding DNA: TGTGCCACCAGCAGGGGGAGGGACGAGACCCAGTACTTC. This rearrangement joins TRBV15 to TRBJ2-5; TRBD2 matches at 7 bases. The CDR3 is 13 residues long. V was clipped by 3 bases and J by 5 bases; unmatched bases: 3. CDR1 and CDR2 from the germline V gene are LNHNV and YYDKDF (reference sequence).